This is a list of T cell receptor beta chains from one sample in a study of shared clonotypes between healthy human individuals. TCRdb's copy holds only in-frame clones and misses some; the assay was immunoSEQ multiplex PCR. Of some 980,000 clones listed, around three quarters are singletons. What was sequenced was memory CD4+ T cells sorted from blood. The receptors stem from a man aged 18-30 years in good health. Each CDR3 is given with its conserved first and last residue. D genes are given only for firm matches. Clone sizes are given selectively: once, few, many, or a class where the clone is expanded.

V gene: TRBV6-1
J gene: TRBJ2-7
D gene: .
clone size: .
CDR3 DNA: TGTGCCAGCAGGTTCGACACGGGCATCAACGAGCAGTACTTC
CDR3 protein: CASRFDTGINEQYF

V gene: TRBV5-1
J gene: TRBJ1-3
D gene: .
clone size: .
CDR3 DNA: TGCGCCAGCAGCCGCGTCTCCTCGATCGGAAACACCATATATTTT
CDR3 protein: CASSRVSSIGNTIYF

V gene: TRBV30
J gene: TRBJ2-5
D gene: .
clone size: .
CDR3 DNA: TGTGCCTGGAGTTCGAACAGGATACAAGAGACCCAGTACTTC
CDR3 protein: CAWSSNRIQETQYF

V gene: TRBV5-5
J gene: TRBJ2-7
D gene: .
clone size: few
CDR3 DNA: TGTGCCAGCAGCTCGACCCCGATGGCTGGAGCCTACGAGCAGTACTTC
CDR3 protein: CASSSTPMAGAYEQYF

V gene: TRBV6-5
J gene: TRBJ2-2
D gene: .
clone size: many
CDR3 DNA: TGTGCCAGCAGGGAACCAGGGAACACCGGGGAGCTGTTTTTT
CDR3 protein: CASREPGNTGELFF

V gene: TRBV20-1
J gene: TRBJ2-1
D gene: .
clone size: .
CDR3 DNA: TGCAGTGCCGTGTTCAATGAGCAGTTCTTC
CDR3 protein: CSAVFNEQFF

V gene: TRBV2
J gene: TRBJ2-2
D gene: TRBD1
clone size: many
CDR3 DNA: TGTGCCAGCAGTAGGACAGGGGCCCTTTCCGGGGAGCTGTTTTTT
CDR3 protein: CASSRTGALSGELFF

V gene: TRBV29-1
J gene: TRBJ1-2
D gene: TRBD1
clone size: .
CDR3 DNA: TGCAGCGTTGAGACAGGGACTGGCTACACCTTC
CDR3 protein: CSVETGTGYTF

V gene: TRBV9
J gene: TRBJ2-5
D gene: .
clone size: .
CDR3 DNA: TGTGCCAGCAGCGCCCGAGGACAGCAAAGAGAGACCCAGTACTTC
CDR3 protein: CASSARGQQRETQYF

V gene: TRBV7-9
J gene: TRBJ1-1
D gene: .
clone size: .
CDR3 DNA: TGTGCCAGCAGTCCCAGCGGTTCAGCTTTCTTT
CDR3 protein: CASSPSGSAFF

V gene: TRBV6-5
J gene: TRBJ2-2
D gene: TRBD1
clone size: .
CDR3 DNA: TGTGCCAGCAGCTGGCAGGGGGCGAACACCGGGGAGCTGTTTTTT
CDR3 protein: CASSWQGANTGELFF

V gene: TRBV14
J gene: TRBJ2-7
D gene: .
clone size: .
CDR3 DNA: TGTGCCAGCAGCCCCGCTCTAGATTACGAGCAGTACTTC
CDR3 protein: CASSPALDYEQYF

V gene: TRBV29-1
J gene: TRBJ1-1
D gene: .
clone size: few
CDR3 DNA: TGCAGCGCCAGGCAGTACAACACTGAAGCTTTCTTT
CDR3 protein: CSARQYNTEAFF

V gene: TRBV6-1
J gene: TRBJ1-5
D gene: TRBD1
clone size: .
CDR3 DNA: TGTGCCAGCAGTGAAGTAGGGACAGGGGGCATTCAGCCCCAGCATTTT
CDR3 protein: CASSEVGTGGIQPQHF

V gene: TRBV7-8
J gene: TRBJ2-6
D gene: .
clone size: .
CDR3 DNA: TGTGCCAGCAGCTTAGGGTCTGGGGCCAACGTCCTGACTTTC
CDR3 protein: CASSLGSGANVLTF

V gene: TRBV15
J gene: TRBJ1-1
D gene: .
clone size: .
CDR3 DNA: TGTGCCACCAGCAGAGATCAGGGTGAGGCTTTCTTT
CDR3 protein: CATSRDQGEAFF

V gene: TRBV19
J gene: TRBJ1-1
D gene: .
clone size: .
CDR3 DNA: TGTGCCAGTAGTAGACAGGCGAACACTGAAGCTTTCTTT
CDR3 protein: CASSRQANTEAFF

V gene: TRBV5-8
J gene: TRBJ2-7
D gene: .
clone size: .
CDR3 DNA: TGTGCCAGCAGCTTGGGTCAGGGTTTTCTCTACGAGCAGTACTTC
CDR3 protein: CASSLGQGFLYEQYF

V gene: TRBV10-3
J gene: TRBJ1-6
D gene: .
clone size: .
CDR3 DNA: TGTGCCATCAGTGTGGGGGGGGTTAATTCACCCCTCCACTTT
CDR3 protein: CAISVGGVNSPLHF

V gene: TRBV6-5
J gene: TRBJ2-3
D gene: TRBD2
clone size: .
CDR3 DNA: TGTGCCAGCAGGGGACTAGCGGGGCCGGAAGATACGCAGTATTTT
CDR3 protein: CASRGLAGPEDTQYF

V gene: TRBV6-5
J gene: TRBJ1-5
D gene: .
clone size: .
CDR3 DNA: TGTGCCAGCATGCGGGGGGAGGGTCAGCCCCAGCATTTT
CDR3 protein: CASMRGEGQPQHF

V gene: TRBV19
J gene: TRBJ2-1
D gene: .
clone size: .
CDR3 DNA: TGTGCCAGTAGTTTCCGGAGGGGGGATGAGCAGTTCTTC
CDR3 protein: CASSFRRGDEQFF

V gene: TRBV11-2
J gene: TRBJ2-5
D gene: TRBD2
clone size: .
CDR3 DNA: TGTGCCAGCAGGGTCCGGGTAGCGGGGAAATACCAAGAGACCCAGTACTTC
CDR3 protein: CASRVRVAGKYQETQYF

V gene: TRBV30
J gene: TRBJ2-1
D gene: TRBD2
clone size: .
CDR3 DNA: TGTGCCTGGAGTGTACGAGCGGGGGGCTACAATGAGCAGTTCTTC
CDR3 protein: CAWSVRAGGYNEQFF

V gene: TRBV7-8
J gene: TRBJ2-7
D gene: .
clone size: .
CDR3 DNA: TGTGCCAGCAGCTTAGGGGGCCTGGGGGGCGAGCAGTACTTC
CDR3 protein: CASSLGGLGGEQYF

V gene: TRBV19
J gene: TRBJ2-3
D gene: TRBD1
clone size: .
CDR3 DNA: TGTGCCAGTAGTATCCGGGACAGGGACACAGATACGCAGTATTTT
CDR3 protein: CASSIRDRDTDTQYF

V gene: TRBV5-1
J gene: TRBJ2-2
D gene: TRBD2
clone size: few
CDR3 DNA: TGCGCCAGCAGCTCTAGCGGGAGAGGTTCCGGGGAGCTGTTTTTT
CDR3 protein: CASSSSGRGSGELFF

V gene: TRBV12-5
J gene: TRBJ1-5
D gene: .
clone size: many
CDR3 DNA: TGTGCTAGTGGCTCGACGGAAGGCAAATATCAGCCCCAGCATTTT
CDR3 protein: CASGSTEGKYQPQHF

V gene: TRBV11-2
J gene: TRBJ2-7
D gene: .
clone size: few
CDR3 DNA: TGTGCCAGCAGCCCCGACGGGCAACGGGGCGAGCAGTACTTC
CDR3 protein: CASSPDGQRGEQYF

V gene: TRBV6-5
J gene: TRBJ1-3
D gene: .
clone size: .
CDR3 DNA: TGTGCCAGCAGCAGGGTGGGTGGAAACACCATATATTTT
CDR3 protein: CASSRVGGNTIYF

V gene: TRBV18
J gene: TRBJ2-3
D gene: TRBD2
clone size: once
CDR3 DNA: TGTGCCAGCTCGTCTAGCGGCCCCTTCACAGATACGCAGTATTTT
CDR3 protein: CASSSSGPFTDTQYF

V gene: TRBV28
J gene: TRBJ1-5
D gene: .
clone size: .
CDR3 DNA: TGTGCCAGCAGTTTGCGTGCTTCTCAGCCCCAGCATTTT
CDR3 protein: CASSLRASQPQHF

V gene: TRBV6-1
J gene: TRBJ2-1
D gene: .
clone size: .
CDR3 DNA: TGTGCCAGCAGTGGTGGACGGTGGAGCGGCAATGAGCAGTTCTTC
CDR3 protein: CASSGGRWSGNEQFF

V gene: TRBV5-4
J gene: TRBJ2-5
D gene: .
clone size: .
CDR3 DNA: TGTGCCAGCAGCTTGCCCCAAGAGACCCAGTACTTC
CDR3 protein: CASSLPQETQYF

V gene: TRBV18
J gene: TRBJ2-7
D gene: .
clone size: .
CDR3 DNA: TGTGCCAGCTCGCCCCCGTCAGGAGCCTACGAGCAGTACTTC
CDR3 protein: CASSPPSGAYEQYF

V gene: TRBV18
J gene: TRBJ2-5
D gene: TRBD1
clone size: .
CDR3 DNA: TGTGCCAGCTCACCACCGACAGGGTGGGTGACCCAGTACTTC
CDR3 protein: CASSPPTGWVTQYF

V gene: TRBV19
J gene: TRBJ1-5
D gene: .
clone size: .
CDR3 DNA: TGTGCCAGTAGTATAGGAAAGCCTAATCAGCCCCAGCATTTT
CDR3 protein: CASSIGKPNQPQHF

V gene: TRBV2
J gene: TRBJ1-1
D gene: .
clone size: .
CDR3 DNA: TGTGCCAGCGAGAGAGGTGGGACTGAAGCTTTCTTT
CDR3 protein: CASERGGTEAFF

V gene: TRBV30
J gene: TRBJ2-7
D gene: .
clone size: .
CDR3 DNA: TGTGCCTGGACCGACTGGCGGACCTCCTACGAGCAGTACTTC
CDR3 protein: CAWTDWRTSYEQYF

V gene: TRBV5-4
J gene: TRBJ2-7
D gene: .
clone size: .
CDR3 DNA: TGTGCCAGCAGCTCTCGAAGCTCCTACGAGCAGTACTTC
CDR3 protein: CASSSRSSYEQYF

V gene: TRBV11-2
J gene: TRBJ1-4
D gene: .
clone size: .
CDR3 DNA: TGTGCCAGCAGCGACCCCGGGGATGAAAAACTGTTTTTT
CDR3 protein: CASSDPGDEKLFF

V gene: TRBV5-6
J gene: TRBJ1-2
D gene: .
clone size: .
CDR3 DNA: TGTGCCAGCAGCTTGAGGAGCCTAGCTCCGGGAGGGTATGGCTACACCTTC
CDR3 protein: CASSLRSLAPGGYGYTF

V gene: TRBV5-5
J gene: TRBJ1-2
D gene: .
clone size: .
CDR3 DNA: TGTGCCAGCAGCCCCCTATATGCAGGCGATTATGGCTACACCTTC
CDR3 protein: CASSPLYAGDYGYTF

V gene: TRBV7-8
J gene: TRBJ2-1
D gene: .
clone size: .
CDR3 DNA: TGTGCCAGCAGCTTAGCTGGGATGAGGCTTTATGAGCAGTTCTTC
CDR3 protein: CASSLAGMRLYEQFF

V gene: TRBV11-2
J gene: TRBJ1-4
D gene: .
clone size: .
CDR3 DNA: TGTGCCAGCACCGAGACGGCAACTAATGAAAAACTGTTTTTT
CDR3 protein: CASTETATNEKLFF